This T cell receptor (beta chain) was found in a study of CD8+ T cells in alopecia areata. The wider study: Tofacitinib was taken orally by treated patients, and the dose was 5 to 10 mg twice daily. Study findings and constraints: An increase in clonality over normal scalp was evident in lesional scalp, especially alopecia totalis/universalis.

Extraction of RNA preceded its reverse transcription into cDNA, which served as the sequencing template. The protocol was immunoSEQ multiplex PCR, while the TCRdb copy is restricted to in-frame clones and leaves out a portion. The sample contains roughly 250,000 clones, under 80% of which appear only once. Specimens obtained from alopecia areata patients comprised lesional scalp punch biopsies and peripheral blood. Sorting of CD4+ and CD8+ T cells was performed on PBMCs. J was trimmed by 4 bases and V by 6 bases; bases with no gene match: 4. The germline V gene encodes CDR1 SQVTM and CDR2 ANQGSEA. CDR3 size: 15 residues. Concerning this clone itself: What it binds is not known.

The clonotype originates from a human donor with alopecia areata. The specimen was CD4+ T cells sorted from blood, collected at week 0. The chain employs TRBV29-1 and TRBJ2-3, with TRBD2 matching 16 bases. The CDR3 coding sequence is TGCAGCGTGGGACTAGCGGGGGGGTCCGCAGATACGCAGTATTTT. Its translation: CSVGLAGGSADTQYF.